The following is a T cell receptor (beta chain) sequence with its context. Per the original methods: Estimation of nucleated cell counts was performed using reference gene primer amplification. The table came from immunoSEQ multiplex PCR; TCRdb's copy has only in-frame clones and leaves some out. V and J calls and clone size follow that table, whereas D and trimming were derived from the DNA. The table has fewer than 150,000 clones, about four fifths seen once. The source of the sample is a study of blood T cell repertoires in COVID-19. Across the study: Researchers got acute and convalescent COVID-19 samples from the United States, Italy and Spain. The analysed material was cDNA or gDNA that came from T cells, B-cell-depleted T cells, or PBMCs.

Germline V gene sequence: CDR1 SGHVS, CDR2 FQNEAQ. Germline trimming cut 4 bases from V and 6 bases from J; bases unmatched to any gene: 10. The CDR3 covers 16 residues. The sequence was collected from a human donor in a cohort sampled during active COVID-19. Sequenced: peripheral blood. This chain links TRBV7-8 with TRBJ2-1, with 9 nucleotides matching TRBD2. CDR3: CASSWDLAGGFNEQFF. The CDR3 DNA follows: TGTGCCAGCAGCTGGGACTTGGCGGGGGGGTTCAATGAGCAGTTCTTC.